This T cell receptor beta chain was found in a study of blood T cell repertoires in COVID-19. Study at large: Samples taken during acute and convalescent COVID-19 were collected in the United States, Italy and Spain. PBMCs, B-cell-depleted T cells, or T cells provided the cDNA or gDNA that made up the material.

Per the original methods: Amplified reference gene primers provided the basis for estimating nucleated cell counts. Generated by immunoSEQ multiplex PCR, the TCRdb table keeps only in-frame clones and is missing some. V and J calls and clone size are given by that table; D and trimming were obtained from the DNA. The sample records approximately 670,000 clones, around 89% being singletons. With V trimmed by 4 bases and J by 9 bases, 6 bases remained unmatched. The germline CDR1 and CDR2 sequences are SQVTM and ANQGSEA. The CDR3 spans 13 residues. This receptor was identified in a woman aged 18-29 years with acute or convalescent COVID-19. What was sequenced was peripheral blood. The V gene is TRBV29-1, the J gene TRBJ1-4; 9 bases are shared with TRBD1. The CDR3 coding sequence is TGCAGCGTTGGACGGGGACAGGGCAAAAAACTGTTTTTT. Amino acid sequence: CSVGRGQGKKLFF.